A selection of T cell receptor beta chains follows, all from one sample in a study of blood T cells in healthy people across ages. One entry per CDR3 protein results from TCRdb running MiXCR on the 5' RACE reads. This table holds more than 650,000 distinct CDR3 sequences, approximately 21% found once. Sequenced material: blood. The origin of the receptors is a man aged 65 to 85 in good health. Both conserved end residues are part of each CDR3. A D gene is named only where the DNA matches it firmly. Only some rows state a clone size, as once, few, many or a class for expanded clones.

CDR3 protein | clone size | D gene | V gene
CASSSASRGLGNYGYTF | few | TRBD1 | TRBV12-3/TRBV12-4
CASSGQGWELFF | - | TRBD1 | TRBV7-9
CSARSGLAGGTKNIQYF | - | TRBD2 | TRBV20-1
CASSQDRGGDLNLGELFF | few | - | TRBV14
CASSYSGAGQGKLFF | few | - | TRBV6-5
CASSDLYGYTF | - | - | TRBV25-1
CASSGPTGGNYGYTF | many | TRBD1 | TRBV10-1
CASSFRASDGYTF | - | - | TRBV6-5
CATSETGGAEETQYF | - | TRBD1 | TRBV24-1
CASSLGTGREETQYF | - | TRBD1 | TRBV7-7
CSARDLGDGNTEAFF | - | - | TRBV20-1
CASSLTSGSADTQYF | few | TRBD2 | TRBV5-6
CASSLVGTGFGYTF | - | TRBD1 | TRBV7-9
CASSGQGDSSIMNTEAFF | - | - | TRBV5-1
CASSLVYSSTDTQYF | - | - | TRBV7-2
CASKRGTAGVETQYF | - | - | TRBV2
CASSWGSGRRNTEAFF | few | - | TRBV5-1
CSSSQRETQYF | - | - | TRBV6-5
CASSLGLAGVETQYF | many | TRBD2 | TRBV7-2
CSAREASWGGNTEAFF | - | - | TRBV20-1
CASSITGLETQYF | - | - | TRBV21-1
CSARDPDSYTEAFF | - | - | TRBV20-1
CASSFAGYQPQHF | few | - | TRBV12-3/TRBV12-4
CASSLGGLNEQFF | - | - | TRBV11-3
CSARGIGRSTGELFF | - | - | TRBV20-1
CASSLATVNYGYTF | - | - | TRBV5-5
CASTSDYNEQFF | - | - | TRBV5-1
CAGSQERGANVLTF | - | - | TRBV6-4
CASSLGIGGNTIYF | - | - | TRBV7-2
CASKETGRTDTQYF | few | - | TRBV10-2
CASSGISYEQYF | few | - | TRBV12-3/TRBV12-4
CASSLPLVSDTQYF | - | - | TRBV5-1
CASTLTGNYNEQFF | - | - | TRBV27
CASSASNTIYF | - | - | TRBV14
CASSQETTSGRGPSTDTQYF | few | TRBD2 | TRBV4-3
CASSHRTATAYEQYF | few | - | TRBV2
CATSGGQGEQFF | - | - | TRBV24-1
CASSLASANYGYTF | - | - | TRBV5-1
CASSLGGTGGGYNEQFF | - | - | TRBV7-6
CASSLTWTANTEAFF | - | - | TRBV13
CSALHRAGNTIYF | - | - | TRBV20-1
CASSEERMGLGGSSYNEQFF | - | - | TRBV6-4
CASSSSTGDRETQYF | few | TRBD1 | TRBV7-7
CASSPRTGKEKLFF | - | TRBD1 | TRBV7-2
CASSTSRDSTTNEQFF | few | TRBD1 | TRBV6-5
CAISGTGTGTDTQYF | few | - | TRBV10-3
CATSGVDIFYGYTF | few | - | TRBV24-1
CSATAGASNQPQHF | - | - | TRBV20-1
CASNDRRDYNEQFF | - | - | TRBV7-8
CASSFSYRNTEAFF | - | - | TRBV12-3/TRBV12-4
CAIMGLRSYNEQFF | - | - | TRBV12-3/TRBV12-4
CASRIGTYTGELFF | - | - | TRBV6-1
CASSFYTYEQYF | - | - | TRBV5-6